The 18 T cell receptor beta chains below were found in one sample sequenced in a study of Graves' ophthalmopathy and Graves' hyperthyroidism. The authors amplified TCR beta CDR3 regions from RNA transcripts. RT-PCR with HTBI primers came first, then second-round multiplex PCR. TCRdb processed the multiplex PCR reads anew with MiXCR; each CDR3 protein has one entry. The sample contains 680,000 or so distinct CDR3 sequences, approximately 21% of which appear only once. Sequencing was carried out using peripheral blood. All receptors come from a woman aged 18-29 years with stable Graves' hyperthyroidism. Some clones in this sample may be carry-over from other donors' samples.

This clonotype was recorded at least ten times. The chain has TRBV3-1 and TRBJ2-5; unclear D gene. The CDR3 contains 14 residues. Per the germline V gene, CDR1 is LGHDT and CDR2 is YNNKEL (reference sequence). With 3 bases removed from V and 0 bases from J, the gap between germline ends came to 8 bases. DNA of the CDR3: TGTGCCAGCAGCCACCTTGGGTACCAAGAGACCCAGTACTTC. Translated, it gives CASSHLGYQETQYF.

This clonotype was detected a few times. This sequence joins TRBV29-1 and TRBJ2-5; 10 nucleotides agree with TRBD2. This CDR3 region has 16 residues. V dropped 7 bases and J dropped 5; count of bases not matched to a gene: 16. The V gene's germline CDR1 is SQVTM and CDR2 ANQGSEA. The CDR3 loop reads CSATLTASGSQETQYF. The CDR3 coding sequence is TGCAGCGCCACCCTGACGGCTAGCGGGAGCCAGGAGACCCAGTACTTC.

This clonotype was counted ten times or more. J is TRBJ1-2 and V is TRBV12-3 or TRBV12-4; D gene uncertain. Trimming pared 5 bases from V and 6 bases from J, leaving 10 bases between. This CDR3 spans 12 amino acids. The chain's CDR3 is CASSAWEHGYTF. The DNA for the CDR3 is TGTGCCAGCAGTGCGTGGGAGCATGGCTACACCTTC.

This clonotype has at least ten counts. CDR3 protein: CAWEGRAYEQYF. DNA for the CDR3: TGTGCCTGGGAGGGAAGGGCCTACGAGCAGTACTTC. The rearrangement links TRBV30 to TRBJ2-7, with a possible D match to TRBD2 (5 bases). CDR1 GTSNPN and CDR2 SVGIG come from the germline V gene (reference sequence). The V end lost 5 bases, the J end lost 2 bases, and 10 bases lay between the germline ends. The CDR3 loop spans 12 amino acids. The full variable domain, rest sourced from reference TRBV30 and TRBJ2-7, is SQTIHQWPATLVQPVGSPLSLECTVEGTSNPNLYWYRQAAGRGLQLLFYSVGIGQISSEVPQNLSASRPQDRQFILSSKKLLLSDSGFYLCAWEGRAYEQYFGPGTRLTVT.

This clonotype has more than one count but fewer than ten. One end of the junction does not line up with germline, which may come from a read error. CDR3 nucleotide sequence: TGTGCCAGCAGCGCCTGGACAGGGGCCTACGAGCAGTGCTTC. It specifies CASSAWTGAYEQCF. The V gene is TRBV14, the J gene TRBJ2-7; 9 nucleotides match TRBD1. CDR3 size: 14 residues. Germline V lookup: CDR1 SGHDN, CDR2 FVKESK.

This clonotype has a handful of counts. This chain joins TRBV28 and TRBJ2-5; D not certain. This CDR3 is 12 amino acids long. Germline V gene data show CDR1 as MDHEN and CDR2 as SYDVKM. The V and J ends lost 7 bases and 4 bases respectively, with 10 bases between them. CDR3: CASTSGRETQYF. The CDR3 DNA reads TGTGCCAGCACCTCCGGAAGAGAGACCCAGTACTTC.

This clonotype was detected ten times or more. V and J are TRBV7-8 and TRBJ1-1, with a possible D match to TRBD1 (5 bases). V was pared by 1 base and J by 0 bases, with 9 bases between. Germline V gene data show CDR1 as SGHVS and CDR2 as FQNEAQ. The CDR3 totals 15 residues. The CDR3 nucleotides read TGTGCCAGCAGCTTAGTGGGGGGGATGAACACTGAAGCTTTCTTT. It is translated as CASSLVGGMNTEAFF.

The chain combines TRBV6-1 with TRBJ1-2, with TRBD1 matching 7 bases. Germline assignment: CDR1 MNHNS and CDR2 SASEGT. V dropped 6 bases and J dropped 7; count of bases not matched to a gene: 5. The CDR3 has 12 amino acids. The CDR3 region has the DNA TGTGCCAGCAGAGCAGACAGGGCTGGCTACACCTTC. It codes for CASRADRAGYTF.

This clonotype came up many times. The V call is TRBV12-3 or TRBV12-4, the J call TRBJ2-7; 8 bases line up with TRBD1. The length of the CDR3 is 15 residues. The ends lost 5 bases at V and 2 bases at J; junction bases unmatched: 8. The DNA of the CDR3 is TGTGCCAGCAGTAGACAGGGGACTTCAACCTACGAGCAGTACTTC. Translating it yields CASSRQGTSTYEQYF.

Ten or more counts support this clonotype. CDR3 loop: CASSQAIANYGYTF. The CDR3 coding sequence is TGTGCCAGCAGTCAGGCGATAGCTAACTATGGCTACACCTTC. The chain recombines TRBV6-1 with TRBJ1-2; no clear D gene. V dropped 5 bases and J dropped 0 bases, with 10 bases sitting between them. This CDR3 is built from 14 residues. Germline V gene lookup returns CDR1 MNHNS and CDR2 SASEGT.

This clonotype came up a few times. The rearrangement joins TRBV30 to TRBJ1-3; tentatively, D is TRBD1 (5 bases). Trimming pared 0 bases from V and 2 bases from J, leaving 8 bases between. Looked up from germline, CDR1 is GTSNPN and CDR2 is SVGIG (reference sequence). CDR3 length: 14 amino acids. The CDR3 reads CAWSVRGTGNTIYF. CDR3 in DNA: TGTGCCTGGAGTGTACGGGGGACTGGAAACACCATATATTTT.

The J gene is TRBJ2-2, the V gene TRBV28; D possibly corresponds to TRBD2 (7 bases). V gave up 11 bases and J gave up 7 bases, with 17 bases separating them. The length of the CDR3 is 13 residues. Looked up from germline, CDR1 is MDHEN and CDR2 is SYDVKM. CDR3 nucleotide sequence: TGTGCCGGCGGGGGCGGGAAAGTCGGGGAGCTGTTTTTT. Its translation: CAGGGGKVGELFF.

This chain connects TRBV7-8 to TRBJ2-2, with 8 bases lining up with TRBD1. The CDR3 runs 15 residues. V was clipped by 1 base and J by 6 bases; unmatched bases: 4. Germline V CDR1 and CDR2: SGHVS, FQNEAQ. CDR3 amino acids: CASSLGRGRSGELFF. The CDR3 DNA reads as TGTGCCAGCAGCTTAGGCAGGGGGCGCTCCGGGGAGCTGTTTTTT.

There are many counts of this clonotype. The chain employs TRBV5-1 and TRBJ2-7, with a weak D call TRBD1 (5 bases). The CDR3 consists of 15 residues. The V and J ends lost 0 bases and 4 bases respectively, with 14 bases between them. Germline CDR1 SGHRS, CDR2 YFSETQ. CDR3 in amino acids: CASSLVPRAEYEQYF. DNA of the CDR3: TGCGCCAGCAGCTTGGTACCCAGGGCTGAGTACGAGCAGTACTTC.

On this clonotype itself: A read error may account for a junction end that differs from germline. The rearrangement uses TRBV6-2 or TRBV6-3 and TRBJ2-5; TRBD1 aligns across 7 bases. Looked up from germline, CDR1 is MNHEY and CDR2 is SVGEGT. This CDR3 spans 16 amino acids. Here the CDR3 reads CASSQLDRVHYETQYF. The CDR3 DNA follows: TGCGCCAGCAGCCAACTCGACAGGGTTCATTACGAGACCCAGTACTTC.

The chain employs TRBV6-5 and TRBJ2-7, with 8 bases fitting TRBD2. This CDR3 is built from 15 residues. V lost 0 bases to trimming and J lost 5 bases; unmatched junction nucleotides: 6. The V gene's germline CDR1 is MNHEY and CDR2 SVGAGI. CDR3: CASSYSVLAGHEQYF. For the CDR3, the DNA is TGTGCCAGCAGTTACTCCGTCCTAGCGGGCCACGAGCAGTACTTC.

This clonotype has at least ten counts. The CDR3: CARDLQGNTEAFF. The CDR3 nucleotides are TGTGCCCGCGATTTACAGGGGAACACTGAAGCTTTCTTT. The chain is built from TRBV30 and TRBJ1-1; a possible D gene is TRBD1 (6 bases). The germline V and J ends were trimmed by 8 bases and 1 base, with 14 bases remaining between them. The CDR3 is 13 amino acids. From germline, CDR1 is GTSNPN and CDR2 SVGIG (reference sequence).

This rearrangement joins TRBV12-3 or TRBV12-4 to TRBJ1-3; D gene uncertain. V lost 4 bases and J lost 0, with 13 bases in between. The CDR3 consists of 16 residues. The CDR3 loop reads CASSSRQAYSGNTIYF. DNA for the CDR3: TGTGCCAGCAGTTCTCGCCAGGCCTACTCTGGAAACACCATATATTTT.